The present entry profiles one TCR beta chain with its context. The record originates from a study of blood T cell repertoires in COVID-19. Study-wide context: Sample material is recorded as cDNA or gDNA derived from T cells, B-cell-depleted T cells, or PBMCs.

In the authors' methods: Reference gene primer amplification gave nucleated cell count estimates. This table comes from immunoSEQ multiplex PCR, and its TCRdb copy is limited to in-frame clones, with some not included. D and trimming were read from the DNA, whereas the V and J calls and clone size are those reported in that table. The sample includes about 240,000 clones, 83% of them seen just once. Those enrolled, adults aged about 18 to 89 years, came from roughly 23 US areas. This CDR3 is built from 15 residues. V gave up 6 bases and J gave up 5 bases; unmatched junction bases: 10. Germline CDR1 SEHNR, CDR2 FQNEAQ (reference sequence).

The source of this sequence is a middle-aged woman who had been exposed to COVID-19. Material for sequencing was PBMCs or T cells enriched from blood (not recorded which). This sequence joins TRBV7-9 and TRBJ1-1; TRBD1 aligns across 9 bases. Written as DNA, the CDR3 is TGTGCCAGCAGTCCACCCCCCGGGACAGGGACTGAAGCTTTCTTT. Its translation: CASSPPPGTGTEAFF.